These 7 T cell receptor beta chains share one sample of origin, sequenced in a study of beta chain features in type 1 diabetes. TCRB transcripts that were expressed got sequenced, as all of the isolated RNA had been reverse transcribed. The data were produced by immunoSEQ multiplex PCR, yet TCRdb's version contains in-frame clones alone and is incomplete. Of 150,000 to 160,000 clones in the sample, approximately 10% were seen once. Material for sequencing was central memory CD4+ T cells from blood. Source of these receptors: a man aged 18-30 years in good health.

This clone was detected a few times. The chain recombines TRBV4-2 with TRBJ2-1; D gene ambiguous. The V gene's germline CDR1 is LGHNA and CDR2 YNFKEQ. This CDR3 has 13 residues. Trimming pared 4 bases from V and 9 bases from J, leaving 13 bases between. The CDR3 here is CASSPSGFTEQFF. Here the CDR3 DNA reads TGTGCCAGCAGCCCAAGTGGCTTTACTGAGCAGTTCTTC.

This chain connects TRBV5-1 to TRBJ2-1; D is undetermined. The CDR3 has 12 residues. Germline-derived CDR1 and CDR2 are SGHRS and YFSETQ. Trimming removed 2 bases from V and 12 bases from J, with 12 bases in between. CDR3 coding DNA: TGCGCCAGCAGCTTTGAAGGACCGAGGCAGTTCTTC. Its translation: CASSFEGPRQFF.

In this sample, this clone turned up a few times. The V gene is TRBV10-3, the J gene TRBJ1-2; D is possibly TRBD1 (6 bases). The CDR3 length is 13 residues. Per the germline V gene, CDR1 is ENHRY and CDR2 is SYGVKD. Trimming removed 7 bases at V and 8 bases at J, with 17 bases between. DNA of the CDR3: TGTGCCATCAACGAAGGGGGGGAGTACGGCTACACCTTC. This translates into CAINEGGEYGYTF.

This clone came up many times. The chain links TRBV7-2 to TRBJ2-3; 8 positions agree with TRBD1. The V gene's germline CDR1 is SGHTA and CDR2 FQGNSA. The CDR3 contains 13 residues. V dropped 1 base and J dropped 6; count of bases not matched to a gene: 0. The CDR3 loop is CASSLGQGDTQYF. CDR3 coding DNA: TGTGCCAGCAGCTTAGGACAGGGGGATACGCAGTATTTT.

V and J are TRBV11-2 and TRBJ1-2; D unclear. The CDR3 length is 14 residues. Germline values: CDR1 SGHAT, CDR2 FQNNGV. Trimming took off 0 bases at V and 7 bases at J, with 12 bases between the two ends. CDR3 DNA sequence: TGTGCCAGCAGCTTAGATCAGGCGAGAGGTGGCTACACCTTC. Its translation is CASSLDQARGGYTF.

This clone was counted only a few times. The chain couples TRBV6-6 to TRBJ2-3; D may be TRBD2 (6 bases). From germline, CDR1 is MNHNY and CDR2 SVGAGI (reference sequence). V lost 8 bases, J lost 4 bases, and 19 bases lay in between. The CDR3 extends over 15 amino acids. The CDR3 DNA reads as TGTGCCAGCGAGTATGGAGGAGGGTATCCAGATACGCAGTATTTT. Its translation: CASEYGGGYPDTQYF.

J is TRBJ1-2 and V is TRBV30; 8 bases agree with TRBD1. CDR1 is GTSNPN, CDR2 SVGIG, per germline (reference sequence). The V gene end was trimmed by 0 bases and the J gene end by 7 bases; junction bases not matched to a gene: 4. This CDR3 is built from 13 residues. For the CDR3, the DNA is TGTGCCTGGAGTGTACAGGGGGTCTTTGGCTACACCTTC. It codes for CAWSVQGVFGYTF.